This section outlines one T cell receptor (beta chain) sequence together with its context. What it binds is unknown. These data belong to a study of cytomegalovirus exposure and HLA in healthy donors. Study observations and caveats: Most TCR sequences showed up rarely, but some public TCRs showed up in many donors. In a later analysis, several top co-occurrence clusters appeared linked to parvovirus B19, influenza, CMV and Epstein-Barr virus.

The V gene's germline CDR1 is SGHTA and CDR2 FQGNSA. The trim removed 1 base at V and 4 bases at J, leaving 1 base unmatched. CDR3 length equals 14 residues. 60 Vbeta and 13 Jbeta primers were used in PCR. Using immunoSEQ multiplex PCR, the repertoire was profiled, and TCRdb retains in-frame clones only, with some absent. This table has roughly 180,000 clones, more than 70% appearing once. This TCR was sampled from a girl between 10 and 17 years old in good health and CMV-seropositive. Sample: PBMCs. The V and J genes are TRBV7-2 and TRBJ2-1; 7 nucleotides line up with TRBD1. The CDR3 nucleotides are TGTGCCAGCAGCTTAGGACAGGGTTACAATGAGCAGTTCTTC. Translated: CASSLGQGYNEQFF.